One sample yielded the 22 T cell receptor beta chains listed below, sequenced in a study of T-cell memory formation after mild COVID-19. From the 5' RACE reads, TCRdb called clonotypes with MiXCR, one entry per CDR3 protein. The sample lists around 470,000 distinct CDR3 sequences; 15% to 20% were seen once. Sequenced input: PBMCs or a T cell subset sorted from them (not recorded which). Receptor source: an adult woman who had mild COVID-19 (a few samples of this study predate the infection). Cell type and time point are not known.

In this sample, this clonotype turned up a few times. For the CDR3, the DNA is TGCGCCAGCAGCCAAGTGGTTGGCTCCAGCACAGATACGCAGTATTTT. It encodes CASSQVVGSSTDTQYF. The chain carries TRBV4-1 and TRBJ2-3; D not certain. The CDR3 consists of 16 residues. V was cut by 1 base and J by 0 bases, with 11 bases left in between. Germline V gene sequence: CDR1 MGHRA, CDR2 YSYEKL.

The V gene is TRBV6-6, the J gene TRBJ2-7; D is ambiguous. The CDR3 is made up of 14 amino acids. Trimming cost V 5 bases and J 2 bases, with 13 bases left between them. Germline V gives CDR1 MNHNY, CDR2 SVGAGI (reference sequence). The CDR3 loop is CASSSTHGAYEQYF. The CDR3, as DNA: TGTGCCAGCAGTAGCACCCACGGAGCCTACGAGCAGTACTTC.

The V and J genes are TRBV4-2 and TRBJ2-7, with 8 nucleotides matching TRBD1. From germline, CDR1 is LGHNA and CDR2 YNFKEQ. The V and J ends lost 0 bases and 5 bases, in that order; junction bases with no gene match: 9. This CDR3 contains 16 residues. The CDR3 sequence: CASSQELTGGLNEQYF. The CDR3 DNA reads as TGTGCCAGCAGCCAAGAGTTAACAGGGGGTTTAAACGAGCAGTACTTC.

As DNA, the CDR3 is TGCGCCAGCAGCTTGGGAGGCAGGTTGAACACTGAAGCTTTCTTT. As protein: CASSLGGRLNTEAFF. The chain joins TRBV5-1 to TRBJ1-1, with D unresolved. The CDR3 loop spans 15 amino acids. Trimming shortened V by 0 bases and J by 0 bases, and 9 bases separated the two germline ends. Per the germline V gene, CDR1 is SGHRS and CDR2 is YFSETQ.

The V gene is TRBV7-3, the J gene TRBJ2-5, with 8 positions matching TRBD1. Germline CDR1 is SGHTA and CDR2 is FQGTGA. J lost 5 bases, V lost 4 bases, and 9 bases had no gene match. The CDR3 contains 15 residues. Here the CDR3 reads CASSSGTGIRETQYF. The CDR3 bases are TGTGCCAGCAGCTCCGGGACAGGTATTCGGGAGACCCAGTACTTC.

CDR3 region: CSATDDRAYEQYF. CDR3 sequence (DNA): TGCAGTGCTACCGACGACAGGGCGTACGAGCAGTACTTC. The genes are TRBV20-1 and TRBJ2-7, with 7 positions matching TRBD1. V dropped 4 bases and J dropped 4; count of bases not matched to a gene: 7. The CDR3 covers 13 residues. The V gene's germline CDR1 is DFQATT and CDR2 SNEGSKA (reference sequence).

This chain joins TRBV10-3 and TRBJ2-7; 13 bases fit TRBD2. The CDR3 length is 12 residues. Germline lookup yields CDR1 ENHRY and CDR2 SYGVKD. After removal of 10 bases from V and 7 bases from J, the junction contained 4 bases not matched to a gene. CDR3 DNA: TGTGCCAGCGGACTAGCGGGGGAAGAGCAGTACTTC. It encodes CASGLAGEEQYF.

This clonotype turned up a few times. The chain joins TRBV4-3 to TRBJ2-1, with 10 bases lining up with TRBD1. J was trimmed by 5 bases and V by 5 bases; bases with no gene match: 6. This CDR3 has 15 amino acids. Germline CDR1 and CDR2: LGHNA and YSLEER. The CDR3: CASSFRTGGNNEQFF. The CDR3 DNA is TGCGCCAGCAGCTTTAGGACAGGGGGGAACAATGAGCAGTTCTTC.

The J gene is TRBJ2-7, the V gene TRBV5-1; 10 bases map to TRBD1. This CDR3 has 18 amino acids. CDR1 and CDR2 (germline): SGHRS, YFSETQ. With V trimmed by 4 bases and J by 2 bases, 15 bases remained unmatched. DNA of the CDR3: TGCGCCAGCAGCGTCAACGGGGCCCGGGACAGGGGAACCTACGAGCAGTACTTC. This gives the protein CASSVNGARDRGTYEQYF.

The genes are TRBV5-1 and TRBJ1-2; D remains ambiguous. V was pared by 0 bases and J by 1 base, with 10 bases between. The CDR3 covers 15 residues. CDR1 and CDR2 (germline): SGHRS, YFSETQ. CDR3 coding DNA: TGCGCCAGCAGCTTGGTCGAACAGAGTAACTATGGCTACACCTTC. Its protein is CASSLVEQSNYGYTF.

In regard to this clonotype: An end of the junction does not agree with germline; a read error may underlie this. J is TRBJ1-5 and V is TRBV5-5, with D unclear. CDR3 length: 14 residues. CDR1 SGHKS and CDR2 YYEKEE come from the germline V gene (reference sequence). CDR3 loop: CASSLDPSHQTQHF. In nucleotides, the CDR3 is TGTGCCAGCAGCTTGGACCCATCTCATCAGACCCAGCATTTT.

The chain has TRBV24-1 and TRBJ1-2; D unclear. The germline V and J ends were trimmed by 3 bases and 3 bases, with 1 base remaining between them. The germline CDR1 and CDR2 sequences are KGHDR and SFDVKD. There are 11 residues in the CDR3. The CDR3 DNA follows: TGTGCCACCAGTGATCACTATGGCTACACCTTC. As protein: CATSDHYGYTF.

This clonotype was seen many times. The CDR3 DNA is TGCGCCAGCAGCTTGATACAGGGGGCGAACACTGAAGCTTTCTTT. It codes for CASSLIQGANTEAFF. V gene TRBV5-1 combines with J gene TRBJ1-1; 9 positions agree with TRBD1. Germline V lookup: CDR1 SGHRS, CDR2 YFSETQ. V trimming: 1 base; J trimming: 1 base; junction bases outside the gene matches: 2. CDR3 length equals 15 residues.

The table lists this clonotype with a few counts. This sequence joins TRBV20-1 and TRBJ2-1, with D maybe TRBD2 (5 bases). Germline loops: CDR1 DFQATT, CDR2 SNEGSKA (reference sequence). The V end lost 5 bases, the J end lost 6 bases, and 14 bases lay between the germline ends. The CDR3 is 13 residues long. The chain's CDR3 is CSAGGEGSNEQFF. Here the CDR3 DNA reads TGCAGTGCTGGAGGAGAGGGTTCCAATGAGCAGTTCTTC.

Written as DNA, the CDR3 is TGTGCCAGCAGTTTACCAGGTCTAGCGGGCCGGTATACGCAGTATTTT. This codes for CASSLPGLAGRYTQYF. The chain links TRBV12-3 or TRBV12-4 to TRBJ2-3, with 8 bases fitting TRBD2. The ends lost 2 bases at V and 7 bases at J; junction bases unmatched: 11. The CDR3 sequence is 16 residues long.

This clonotype occurred many times. The chain carries TRBV7-2 and TRBJ2-7; D may correspond to TRBD1 or TRBD2 (7 bases each). Deletions cut 2 bases from V and 6 bases from J, with 14 bases between. Germline V lookup: CDR1 SGHTA, CDR2 FQGNSA. The CDR3 contains 14 residues. The CDR3 nucleotides read TGTGCCAGCAGCTTAATCAGGGGGGGCGGCGAGCAGTACTTC. It encodes CASSLIRGGGEQYF.

This clonotype was seen more than once but under ten times. The chain joins TRBV3-1 to TRBJ2-7; D might be TRBD1 (5 bases). CDR3 length equals 15 residues. V dropped 7 bases and J dropped 2 bases, with 18 bases sitting between them. Per germline, CDR1 LGHDT and CDR2 YNNKEL (reference sequence). CDR3 sequence: CASTLGPKVTYEQYF. The CDR3 DNA is TGTGCCAGCACGTTGGGGCCTAAAGTTACCTACGAGCAGTACTTC.

The gene calls are TRBV2 and TRBJ1-1, with D possibly matching TRBD1 (5 bases). Deletions cut 6 bases from V and 0 bases from J, with 14 bases between. CDR3 size: 15 residues. The germline CDR1 and CDR2 sequences are SNHLY and FYNNEI. Here the CDR3 reads CASRIEGILNTEAFF. The CDR3 nucleotides are TGTGCCAGCAGGATAGAGGGGATCCTGAACACTGAAGCTTTCTTT.

This clonotype was detected only a few times. This chain uses TRBV27 with TRBJ1-5; a possible D gene is TRBD1 (6 bases). The CDR3 has 14 residues. Trimming left V 3 bases short and J 4 bases short, with 10 bases between. CDR1 is MNHEY and CDR2 is SMNVEV in the germline V gene (reference sequence). CDR3 amino acids: CASSLGAPNQPQHF. The DNA of the CDR3 is TGTGCCAGCAGTTTGGGGGCCCCTAATCAGCCCCAGCATTTT.

The gene calls are TRBV24-1 and TRBJ1-1, with D possibly being TRBD1 (5 bases). Trimming removed 8 bases at V and 4 bases at J, with 13 bases between. Germline CDR1 is KGHDR and CDR2 is SFDVKD. The CDR3 totals 13 residues. The CDR3 loop reads CATTLAGSTEAFF. The CDR3 DNA follows: TGTGCCACCACACTCGCAGGGTCCACTGAAGCTTTCTTT.

The V call is TRBV3-1, the J call TRBJ2-1, with a tentative D call TRBD2 (5 bases). The CDR3 has 17 amino acids. Per germline, CDR1 LGHDT and CDR2 YNNKEL (reference sequence). The V and J ends lost 4 bases and 0 bases respectively, with 16 bases between them. The CDR3 DNA sequence: TGTGCCAGCAGCCCTCCCAGAGCGGCTTGCTCCTACAATGAGCAGTTCTTC. Encoded protein: CASSPPRAACSYNEQFF.

The chain is built from TRBV7-3 and TRBJ2-3; D possibly corresponds to TRBD1 (6 bases). The CDR3 is 15 residues long. The ends were cut back, 2 bases at V and 1 base at J, with 10 bases in the middle. Germline V gene lookup returns CDR1 SGHTA and CDR2 FQGTGA. In DNA, the CDR3 is TGTGCCAGCAGCTTAGTGGACAGACGCACAGATACGCAGTATTTT. Its protein is CASSLVDRRTDTQYF.